This T cell receptor (beta chain) emerged from a study of blood T cell repertoires in COVID-19. About the study: Sources were T cells, B-cell-depleted T cells, or PBMCs; the material itself was cDNA or gDNA.

Germline loops: CDR1 MGHRA, CDR2 YSYEKL. The CDR3 is 15 amino acids. The junction had 5 bases not matched to a gene; V was cut back by 3 bases and J by 3 bases. Authors' data handling: Reference gene primer amplification gave nucleated cell count estimates. TCRdb keeps only in-frame clones here, not all; method: immunoSEQ multiplex PCR. The DNA was the basis for D and trimming; V, J and clone size are from that table. Of roughly 120,000 clones in the sample, 65% to 80% were seen once. Sample: peripheral blood. The chain joins TRBV4-1 to TRBJ2-4; 7 positions agree with TRBD1. This TCR was recovered from an older woman with acute or convalescent COVID-19. The CDR3 is CASSHTSGGKNIQYF. The CDR3 coding sequence is TGCGCCAGCAGCCATACTTCAGGGGGCAAAAACATTCAGTACTTC.